The 26 T cell receptor beta chains listed next were all sequenced from one sample in a study of response to subunit inactivated influenza vaccine. TCRdb re-analysed the RT-PCR reads in MiXCR, keeping a single row per CDR3 protein. The data show more than 550,000 distinct CDR3 sequences, about 11% seen once. These data were also filed under a second study, of T cells expressing NK-cell markers. That work adds: The cDNA for TCR beta came from 5'RACE template switching with UMIs.

Here the sequenced sample was PBMCs from blood, taken on the day of vaccination. These receptors were obtained from a man aged 45 to 65 who received an inactivated influenza vaccine.

The chain couples TRBV27 to TRBJ2-1, with 11 bases identical to TRBD2. The CDR3 has 16 residues. J gave up 10 bases and V 3 bases, and 11 bases lay outside the gene matches. Germline CDR1 and CDR2: MNHEY and SMNVEV (reference sequence). The CDR3 protein is CASSLSVLAGGVEQFF. The CDR3 DNA reads as TGTGCCAGCAGTTTGTCTGTTTTAGCGGGGGGGGTCGAGCAGTTCTTC.

The chain is built from TRBV25-1 and TRBJ1-1, with D unclear. This CDR3 region has 12 residues. Germline V gene data show CDR1 as MGHDK and CDR2 as SYGVNS. V was shortened by 6 bases and J by 7 bases, with 12 bases between the two germline ends. This chain's CDR3 is CASSPFSGEAFF. The CDR3 DNA reads as TGTGCCAGCAGCCCGTTTTCAGGTGAAGCTTTCTTT.

This sequence joins TRBV20-1 and TRBJ2-3; maybe TRBD1 (7 bases). Trimming cost V 0 bases and J 4 bases, with 17 bases left between them. This CDR3 comprises 16 residues. From germline, CDR1 is DFQATT and CDR2 SNEGSKA (reference sequence). The DNA of the CDR3 is TGCAGTGCTAGAGAGCCCAGGGGGGAGGCCGCAGATACGCAGTATTTT. Amino acid sequence: CSAREPRGEAADTQYF.

A few counts support this clonotype. The genes are TRBV14 and TRBJ2-1; 9 nucleotides align to TRBD2. Germline CDR1 SGHDN, CDR2 FVKESK. The CDR3 is 15 residues long. The V segment lost 4 bases and the J segment 3 bases; nucleotides outside the gene matches: 4. The CDR3 nucleotides are TGTGCCAGCAGCCTGGGACTAGCCTACTACAATGAGCAGTTCTTC. Amino acids: CASSLGLAYYNEQFF. Supplemented by reference TRBV14 and TRBJ2-1, the full variable domain reads EAGVTQFPSHSVIEKGQTVTLRCDPISGHDNLYWYRRVMGKEIKFLLHFVKESKQDESGMPNNRFLAERTGGTYSTLKVQPAELEDSGVYFCASSLGLAYYNEQFFGPGTRLTVL.

This clonotype was counted between two and nine times. The chain joins TRBV28 to TRBJ1-4; 11 bases align to TRBD1. The length of the CDR3 is 17 residues. Germline trimming cut 5 bases from V and 7 bases from J; bases unmatched to any gene: 12. CDR1 MDHEN and CDR2 SYDVKM come from the germline V gene. The CDR3 here is CASSQLLTGTGGEKLFF. CDR3 nucleotides: TGTGCCAGCAGTCAACTTCTCACCGGGACAGGGGGTGAAAAACTGTTTTTT.

V gene TRBV27 combines with J gene TRBJ2-1, with 8 bases fitting TRBD2. Germline V gene lookup returns CDR1 MNHEY and CDR2 SMNVEV (reference sequence). CDR3 size: 14 residues. The ends lost 10 bases at V and 5 bases at J; junction bases unmatched: 10. The CDR3 reads CAIAAGTRHNEQFF. The CDR3 DNA follows: TGTGCCATCGCCGCCGGGACTAGACACAATGAGCAGTTCTTC.

This clonotype appeared many times. The chain carries TRBV15 and TRBJ2-1; a weak D match, TRBD2 (5 bases). There are 14 residues in the CDR3. V shed 1 base and J shed 7 bases, with 11 bases lying between them. Germline V lookup: CDR1 LNHNV, CDR2 YYDKDF (reference sequence). The CDR3 DNA reads TGTGCCACCAGCAGAGTAGGCCGGAGGAATGAGCAGTTCTTC. Translation: CATSRVGRRNEQFF.

The chain uses TRBV7-3 and TRBJ2-2; 7 nucleotides line up with TRBD1. The junction had 5 bases not matched to a gene; V was cut back by 3 bases and J by 4 bases. CDR3 length: 15 residues. From germline, CDR1 is SGHTA and CDR2 FQGTGA. CDR3 bases: TGTGCCAGCAGCTTGTCCCGGGACAGCACCGGGGAGCTGTTTTTT. Translation gives CASSLSRDSTGELFF. The full variable domain, its missing parts supplied by reference TRBV7-3 and TRBJ2-2, is GAGVSQTPSNKVTEKGKYVELRCDPISGHTALYWYRQSLGQGPEFLIYFQGTGAADDSGLPNDRFFAVRPEGSVSTLKIQRTERGDSAVYLCASSLSRDSTGELFFGEGSRLTVL.

This chain's CDR3 is CASSLVGVSYNEQFF. The CDR3, as DNA: TGTGCCAGCAGCTTGGTAGGGGTGTCCTACAATGAGCAGTTCTTC. The chain has TRBV5-4 and TRBJ2-1; D is possibly TRBD1 (5 bases). The germline V and J ends were trimmed by 0 bases and 1 base, with 8 bases remaining between them. This CDR3 comprises 15 residues. In germline, CDR1 is SGHNT, CDR2 YYREEE (reference sequence).

The CDR3 sequence: CASSYSTGYGYTF. CDR3 nucleotide sequence: TGTGCCAGCAGTTACTCAACAGGGTATGGCTACACCTTC. The chain has TRBV12-3 or TRBV12-4 and TRBJ1-2, with D maybe TRBD1 (6 bases). V was shortened by 4 bases and J by 5 bases, with 11 bases between the two germline ends. This CDR3 region has 13 residues.

This clonotype was observed a few times. The V gene is TRBV4-3, the J gene TRBJ1-2; tentative D call: TRBD1 (6 bases). V was clipped by 2 bases and J by 0 bases, with 22 bases between them. This CDR3 region has 19 residues. The germline V gene has CDR1 LGHNA and CDR2 YSLEER. CDR3 DNA sequence: TGCGCCAGCAGCCAAACTGTAAGAACGGGGACATCTACTAACTATGGCTACACCTTC. Amino acid sequence: CASSQTVRTGTSTNYGYTF.

This clonotype was seen more than once but under ten times. J is TRBJ1-2 and V is TRBV6-2 or TRBV6-3, with 7 positions matching TRBD1. CDR3 length: 14 amino acids. V was clipped by 6 bases and J by 8 bases; unmatched bases: 12. Germline V gene data show CDR1 as MNHEY and CDR2 as SVGEGT. As DNA, the CDR3 is TGTGCCAGCAGCGGACAGGCGGCCCGTTGGGGCTACACCTTC. Encoded protein: CASSGQAARWGYTF.

This chain uses TRBV2 with TRBJ1-1; 7 bases line up with TRBD1. Trimming removed 4 bases from V and 0 bases from J; junction bases left unmatched: 5. Looked up from germline, CDR1 is SNHLY and CDR2 is FYNNEI. CDR3 size: 15 residues. CDR3 bases: TGTGCCAGCAGTGTGGGACAGAGCATGAACACTGAAGCTTTCTTT. Protein: CASSVGQSMNTEAFF.

The rearrangement links TRBV27 to TRBJ2-1; 12 positions match TRBD2. Germline V CDR1 and CDR2: MNHEY, SMNVEV (reference sequence). The CDR3 is 17 amino acids. J was trimmed by 4 bases and V by 2 bases; bases with no gene match: 6. The CDR3 bases are TGTGCCAGCAGTTTAAGACTAGCGGGGGTTAAATACAATGAGCAGTTCTTC. Residues: CASSLRLAGVKYNEQFF.

The chain couples TRBV20-1 to TRBJ2-7; 11 nucleotides agree with TRBD2. The CDR3 has 16 residues. V shed 7 bases and J 2 bases; nucleotides not matched to a gene: 13. The germline CDR1 and CDR2 sequences are DFQATT and SNEGSKA (reference sequence). Here the CDR3 DNA reads TGCAGTGGTCAGGCCCCTACTAGCGGGAGTACCTACGAGCAGTACTTC. It specifies CSGQAPTSGSTYEQYF.

This rearrangement joins TRBV4-2 to TRBJ2-3, with 10 positions matching TRBD2. Germline CDR1 LGHNA, CDR2 YNFKEQ. The CDR3 runs 19 residues. V gave up 1 base and J gave up 1 base; unmatched junction bases: 11. The CDR3: CASSQVLLAGTLGTDTQYF. CDR3 in DNA: TGTGCCAGCAGCCAAGTCCTACTAGCGGGGACCCTTGGCACAGATACGCAGTATTTT.

In this sample, this clonotype turned up many times. The chain links TRBV20-1 to TRBJ1-3, with a tentative D call TRBD1 (6 bases). V shed 3 bases and J shed 2 bases, with 11 bases lying between them. Per germline, CDR1 DFQATT and CDR2 SNEGSKA (reference sequence). The length of the CDR3 is 14 residues. The CDR3 DNA reads TGCAGTGCTAGCCAGGGGAGCCCTGGAAACACCATATATTTT. Protein: CSASQGSPGNTIYF.

This clonotype was recorded many times. The chain joins TRBV5-1 to TRBJ2-5; maybe TRBD1 (6 bases). Deletions cut 2 bases from V and 4 bases from J, with 12 bases between. The CDR3 is made up of 14 amino acids. Germline V CDR1 and CDR2: SGHRS, YFSETQ. For the CDR3, the DNA is TGCGCCAGCAGCTTTGAGGTCAGGGGAGAGACCCAGTACTTC. It specifies CASSFEVRGETQYF.

This clonotype was counted a few times. The V and J genes are TRBV2 and TRBJ2-5; D might be TRBD1 (5 bases). V dropped 4 bases and J dropped 14 bases, with 11 bases sitting between them. Germline values: CDR1 SNHLY, CDR2 FYNNEI. This CDR3 is built from 10 residues. CDR3 sequence: CASSGSGHYF. CDR3 in DNA: TGTGCCAGCAGTGGAAGTGGACACTACTTC.

The chain recombines TRBV7-2 with TRBJ1-1; perhaps TRBD1 as D (5 bases). The germline V gene has CDR1 SGHTA and CDR2 FQGNSA. The V end was cut by 0 bases, the J end by 5 bases, with 16 bases between. The CDR3 consists of 16 residues. The CDR3: CASSLAGPRDGTEAFF. In nucleotides, the CDR3 is TGTGCCAGCAGCTTAGCCGGTCCCAGGGATGGGACTGAAGCTTTCTTT.

The chain employs TRBV12-3 or TRBV12-4 and TRBJ2-1; 15 bases fit TRBD2. J was trimmed by 0 bases and V by 3 bases; bases with no gene match: 18. CDR3 length: 23 amino acids. In nucleotides, the CDR3 is TGTGCCAGCAGTTTTAGCTTTGATCAGGGACTAGCGGGGGGCGGTTACTCCTACAATGAGCAGTTCTTC. Translated, it gives CASSFSFDQGLAGGGYSYNEQFF.

This clonotype was observed a few times. The chain is built from TRBV18 and TRBJ2-3, with 7 bases that match TRBD2. The J segment lost 4 bases and the V segment lost 5 bases, leaving 12 bases of the junction unmatched. This CDR3 comprises 16 residues. Germline loops: CDR1 KGHSH, CDR2 LQKENI. CDR3 region: CASSTQMGRVADTQYF. In DNA, the CDR3 is TGTGCCAGCTCAACCCAAATGGGGAGGGTAGCAGATACGCAGTATTTT.

This clonotype was observed at least ten times. The chain links TRBV7-9 to TRBJ2-1, with D unclear. Germline values: CDR1 SEHNR, CDR2 FQNEAQ (reference sequence). The CDR3 extends over 12 amino acids. Trimming stripped 2 bases from V and 6 bases from J, with 5 bases between. This CDR3 reads CASSLSGNEQFF. The CDR3 nucleotides are TGTGCCAGCAGCTTAAGTGGCAATGAGCAGTTCTTC. The full variable domain, with the rest looked up from reference TRBV7-9 and TRBJ2-1, is DTGVSQNPRHKITKRGQNVTFRCDPISEHNRLYWYRQTLGQGPEFLTYFQNEAQLEKSRLLSDRFSAERPKGSFSTLEIQRTEQGDSAMYLCASSLSGNEQFFGPGTRLTVL.

This clonotype was found many times. CDR3 DNA: TGCGCCAGCAGTTCAGGGGGATCAACAGATACGCAGTATTTT. Translation gives CASSSGGSTDTQYF. The chain is built from TRBV5-1 and TRBJ2-3; TRBD1 matches at 7 bases. V shed 5 bases, J shed 3 bases, and the junction held 6 bases outside the gene matches. CDR3 length: 14 amino acids. The germline V gene encodes CDR1 SGHRS and CDR2 YFSETQ.

The J gene is TRBJ2-4, the V gene TRBV19; D is possibly TRBD1 or TRBD2 (5 bases each). Trimming removed 0 bases at V and 6 bases at J, with 12 bases between. This CDR3 comprises 15 residues. The germline V gene has CDR1 LNHDA and CDR2 SQIVND (reference sequence). CDR3 coding DNA: TGTGCCAGTAGTATAGATCGGGTGAGGGGAAACATTCAGTACTTC. It codes for CASSIDRVRGNIQYF.

This clonotype was observed a handful of times. The chain links TRBV6-1 to TRBJ2-7, with D possibly matching TRBD1 (6 bases). CDR1 is MNHNS, CDR2 SASEGT, per germline. The CDR3 contains 14 residues. Trimming stripped 7 bases from V and 3 bases from J, with 16 bases between. Written as DNA, the CDR3 is TGTGCCAGCACCGGGACACAGACCCTCTACGAGCAGTACTTC. As protein: CASTGTQTLYEQYF.